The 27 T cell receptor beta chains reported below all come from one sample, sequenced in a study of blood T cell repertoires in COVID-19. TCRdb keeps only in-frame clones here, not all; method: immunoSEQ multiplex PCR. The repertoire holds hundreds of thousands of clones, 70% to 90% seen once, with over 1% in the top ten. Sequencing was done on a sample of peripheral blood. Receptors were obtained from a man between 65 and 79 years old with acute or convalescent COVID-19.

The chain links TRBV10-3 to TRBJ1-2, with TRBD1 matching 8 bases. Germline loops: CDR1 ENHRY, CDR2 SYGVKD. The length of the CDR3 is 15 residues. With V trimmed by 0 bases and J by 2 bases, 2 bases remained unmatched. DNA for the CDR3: TGTGCCATCAGTGAGTCGCAGGGGGCCAACTATGGCTACACCTTC. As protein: CAISESQGANYGYTF.

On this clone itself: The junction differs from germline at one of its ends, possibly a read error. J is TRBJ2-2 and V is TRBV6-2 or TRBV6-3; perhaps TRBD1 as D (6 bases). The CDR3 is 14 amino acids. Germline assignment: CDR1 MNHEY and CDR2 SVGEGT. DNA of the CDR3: TGTGCCAGCAGTTGGGGGCCGAACCCCGGGGAGCTGTTTTTT. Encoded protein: CASSWGPNPGELFF.

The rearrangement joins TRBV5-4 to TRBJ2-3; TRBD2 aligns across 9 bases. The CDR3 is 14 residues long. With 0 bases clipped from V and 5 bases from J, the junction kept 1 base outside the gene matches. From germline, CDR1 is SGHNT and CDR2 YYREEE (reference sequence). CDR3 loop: CASSLGSGGDTQYF. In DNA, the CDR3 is TGTGCCAGCAGCTTGGGTAGCGGGGGAGATACGCAGTATTTT.

The DNA for the CDR3 is TGTGCCAGCAGCCTTGGACTGGGTTCTAGAAACACCATATATTTT. Protein sequence: CASSLGLGSRNTIYF. This chain connects TRBV3-1 (or the pseudogene TRBV3-2) to TRBJ1-3; D gene ambiguous. The CDR3 has 15 residues. The germline gives CDR1 LGHDT, CDR2 YNNKEL (reference sequence). The ends were cut back, 4 bases at V and 5 bases at J, with 15 bases in the middle.

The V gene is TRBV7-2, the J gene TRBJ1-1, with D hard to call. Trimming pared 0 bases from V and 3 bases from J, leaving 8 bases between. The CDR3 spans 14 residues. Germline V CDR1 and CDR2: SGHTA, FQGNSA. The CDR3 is CASSLAFADTEAFF. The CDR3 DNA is TGTGCCAGCAGCTTAGCGTTTGCAGACACTGAAGCTTTCTTT. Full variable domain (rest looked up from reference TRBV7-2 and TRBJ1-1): GAGVSQSPSNKVTEKGKDVELRCDPISGHTALYWYRQSLGQGLEFLIYFQGNSAPDKSGLPSDRFSAERTGGSVSTLTIQRTQQEDSAVYLCASSLAFADTEAFFGQGTRLTVV.

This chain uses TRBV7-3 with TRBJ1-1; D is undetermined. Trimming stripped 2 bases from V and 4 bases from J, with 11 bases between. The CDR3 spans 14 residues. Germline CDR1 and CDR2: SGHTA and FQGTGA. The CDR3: CASSLEGIGTEAFF. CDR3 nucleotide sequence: TGTGCCAGCAGCTTAGAGGGCATCGGCACTGAAGCTTTCTTT.

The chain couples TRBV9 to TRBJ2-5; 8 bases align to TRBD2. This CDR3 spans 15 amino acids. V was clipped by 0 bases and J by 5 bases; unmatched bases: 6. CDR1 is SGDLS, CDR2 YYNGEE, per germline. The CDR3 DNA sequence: TGTGCCAGCAGCGTAGCGGGGGGGTTAGTGGAGACCCAGTACTTC. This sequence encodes CASSVAGGLVETQYF.

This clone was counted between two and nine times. The CDR3 DNA sequence: TGTGCCAGCAGTCCCCTACAGGGAGATACGCAGTATTTT. Amino acids: CASSPLQGDTQYF. The rearrangement joins TRBV27 to TRBJ2-3, with D possibly matching TRBD1 (6 bases). Germline assignment: CDR1 MNHEY and CDR2 SMNVEV (reference sequence). With 5 bases removed from V and 5 bases from J, the gap between germline ends came to 11 bases. The CDR3 covers 13 residues.

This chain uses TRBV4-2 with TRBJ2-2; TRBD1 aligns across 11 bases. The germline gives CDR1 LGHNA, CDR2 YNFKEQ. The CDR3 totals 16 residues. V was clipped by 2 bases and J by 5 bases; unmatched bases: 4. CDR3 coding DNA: TGTGCCAGCAGCCAACGGACAGGGGGCTGGACCGGGGAGCTGTTTTTT. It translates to CASSQRTGGWTGELFF.

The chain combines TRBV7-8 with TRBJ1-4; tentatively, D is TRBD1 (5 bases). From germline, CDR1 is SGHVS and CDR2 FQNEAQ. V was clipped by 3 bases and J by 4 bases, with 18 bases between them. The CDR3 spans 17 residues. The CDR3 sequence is CASSLLPATVFNEKLFF. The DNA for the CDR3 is TGTGCCAGCAGCTTGCTCCCCGCGACAGTTTTTAATGAAAAACTGTTTTTT.

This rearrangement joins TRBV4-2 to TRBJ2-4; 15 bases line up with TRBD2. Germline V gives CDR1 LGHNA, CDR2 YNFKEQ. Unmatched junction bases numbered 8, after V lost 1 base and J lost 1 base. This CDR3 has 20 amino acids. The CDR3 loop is CASSQVSGTSGRRAKNIQYF. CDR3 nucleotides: TGTGCCAGCAGCCAAGTATCCGGGACTAGCGGGAGGAGGGCCAAAAACATTCAGTACTTC.

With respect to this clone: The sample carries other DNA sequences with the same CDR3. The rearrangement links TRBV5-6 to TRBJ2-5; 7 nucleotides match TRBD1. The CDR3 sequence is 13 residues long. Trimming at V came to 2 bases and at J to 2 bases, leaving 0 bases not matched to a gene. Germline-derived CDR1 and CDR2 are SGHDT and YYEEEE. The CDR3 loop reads CASSFRGQETQYF. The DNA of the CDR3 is TGTGCCAGCAGCTTCAGGGGGCAAGAGACCCAGTACTTC.

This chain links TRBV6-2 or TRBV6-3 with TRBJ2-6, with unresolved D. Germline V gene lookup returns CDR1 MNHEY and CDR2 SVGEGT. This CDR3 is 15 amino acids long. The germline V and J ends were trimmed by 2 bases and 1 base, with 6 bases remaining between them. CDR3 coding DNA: TGTGCCAGCAGTTACGAAGCATCTGGGGCCAACGTCCTGACTTTC. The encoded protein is CASSYEASGANVLTF.

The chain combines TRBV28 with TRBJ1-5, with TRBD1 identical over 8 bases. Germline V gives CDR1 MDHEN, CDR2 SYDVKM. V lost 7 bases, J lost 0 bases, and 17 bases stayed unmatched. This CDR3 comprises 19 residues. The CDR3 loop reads CASTNVRQGTMYSNQPQHF. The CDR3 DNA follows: TGTGCCAGCACCAACGTCAGACAGGGGACGATGTATAGCAATCAGCCCCAGCATTTT.

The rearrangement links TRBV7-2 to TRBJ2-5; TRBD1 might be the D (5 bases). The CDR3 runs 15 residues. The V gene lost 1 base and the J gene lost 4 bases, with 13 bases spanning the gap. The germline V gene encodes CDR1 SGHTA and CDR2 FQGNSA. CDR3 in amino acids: CASSLGQGRVETQYF. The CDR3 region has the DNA TGTGCCAGCAGCTTAGGGCAGGGTAGGGTAGAGACCCAGTACTTC.

The CDR3 bases are TGTGCCAGCAGCCAAGATACATATAATTCACCCCTCCACTTT. Translation: CASSQDTYNSPLHF. This chain uses TRBV3-1 (or the pseudogene TRBV3-2) with TRBJ1-6; no firm D call. V dropped 0 bases and J dropped 4 bases, with 4 bases sitting between them. This CDR3 region has 14 residues. From germline, CDR1 is LGHDT and CDR2 YNNKEL (reference sequence).

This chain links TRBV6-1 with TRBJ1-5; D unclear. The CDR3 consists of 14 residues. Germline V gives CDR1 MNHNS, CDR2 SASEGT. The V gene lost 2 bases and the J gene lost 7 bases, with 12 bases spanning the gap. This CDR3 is CASSETTNWQPQHF. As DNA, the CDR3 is TGTGCCAGCAGTGAAACTACCAATTGGCAGCCCCAGCATTTT.

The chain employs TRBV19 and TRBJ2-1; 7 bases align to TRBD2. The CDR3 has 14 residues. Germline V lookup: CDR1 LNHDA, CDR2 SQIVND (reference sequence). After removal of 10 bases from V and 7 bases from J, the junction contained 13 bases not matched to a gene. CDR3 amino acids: CANTLAGVGNEQFF. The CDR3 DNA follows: TGTGCCAATACCCTGGCGGGAGTAGGGAATGAGCAGTTCTTC.

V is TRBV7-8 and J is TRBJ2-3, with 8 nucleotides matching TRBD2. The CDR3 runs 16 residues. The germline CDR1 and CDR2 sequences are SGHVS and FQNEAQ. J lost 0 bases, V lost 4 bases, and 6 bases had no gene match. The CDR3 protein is CASSSLAGTSTDTQYF. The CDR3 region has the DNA TGTGCCAGCAGCTCGTTAGCGGGGACTAGCACAGATACGCAGTATTTT.

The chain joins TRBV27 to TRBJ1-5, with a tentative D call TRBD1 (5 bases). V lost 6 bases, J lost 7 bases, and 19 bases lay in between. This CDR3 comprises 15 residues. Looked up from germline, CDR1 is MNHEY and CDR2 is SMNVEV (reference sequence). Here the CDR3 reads CASSQSPGGVQPQHF. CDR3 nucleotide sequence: TGTGCCAGCAGCCAATCGCCGGGGGGGGTCCAGCCCCAGCATTTT.

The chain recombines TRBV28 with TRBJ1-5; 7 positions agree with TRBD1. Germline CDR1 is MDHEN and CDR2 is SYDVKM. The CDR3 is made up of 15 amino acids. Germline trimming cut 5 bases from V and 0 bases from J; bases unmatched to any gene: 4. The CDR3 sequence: CASSPGGDSNQPQHF. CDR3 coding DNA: TGTGCCAGCAGTCCAGGGGGAGATAGCAATCAGCCCCAGCATTTT.

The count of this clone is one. The CDR3 protein is CASSPAGGNYGYTF. The CDR3 DNA is TGTGCCAGCAGCCCCGCGGGGGGGAACTATGGCTACACCTTC. The rearrangement joins TRBV7-9 to TRBJ1-2; maybe TRBD1 (5 bases). CDR1 is SEHNR and CDR2 is FQNEAQ in the germline V gene (reference sequence). The V end lost 5 bases, the J end lost 2 bases, and 12 bases lay between the germline ends. The CDR3 loop spans 14 amino acids.

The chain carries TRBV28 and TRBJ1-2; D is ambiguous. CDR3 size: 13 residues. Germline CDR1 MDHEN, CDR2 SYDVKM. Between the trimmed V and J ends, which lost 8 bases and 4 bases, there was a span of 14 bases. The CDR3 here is CASLESTLYGYTF. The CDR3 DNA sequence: TGTGCCAGCCTAGAGAGTACTCTCTATGGCTACACCTTC.

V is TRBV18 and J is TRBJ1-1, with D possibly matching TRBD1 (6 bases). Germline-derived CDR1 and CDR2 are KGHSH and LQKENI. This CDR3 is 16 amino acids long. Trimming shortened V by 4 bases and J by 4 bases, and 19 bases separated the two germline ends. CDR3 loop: CASSRNVRGLGTEAFF. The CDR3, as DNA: TGTGCCAGCTCACGAAATGTCAGGGGATTGGGCACTGAAGCTTTCTTT. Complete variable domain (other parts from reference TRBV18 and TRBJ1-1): NAGVMQNPRHLVRRRGQEARLRCSPMKGHSHVYWYRQLPEEGLKFMVYLQKENIIDESGMPKERFSAEFPKEGPSILRIQQVVRGDSAAYFCASSRNVRGLGTEAFFGQGTRLTVV.

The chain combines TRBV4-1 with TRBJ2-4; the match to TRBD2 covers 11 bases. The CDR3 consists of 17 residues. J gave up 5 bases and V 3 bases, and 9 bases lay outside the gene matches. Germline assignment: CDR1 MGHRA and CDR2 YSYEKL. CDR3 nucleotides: TGCGCCAGCAGCCAGTCAGGTAGCGGGGGGGCCGAAAACATTCAGTACTTC. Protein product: CASSQSGSGGAENIQYF.

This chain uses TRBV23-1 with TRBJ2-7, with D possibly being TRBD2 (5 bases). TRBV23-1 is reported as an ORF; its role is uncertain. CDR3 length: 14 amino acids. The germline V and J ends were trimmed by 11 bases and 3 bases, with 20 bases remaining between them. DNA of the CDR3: TGCGCCCTTAGGCACGGGGTTTTAAGCTACGAGCAGTACTTC. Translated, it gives CALRHGVLSYEQYF.

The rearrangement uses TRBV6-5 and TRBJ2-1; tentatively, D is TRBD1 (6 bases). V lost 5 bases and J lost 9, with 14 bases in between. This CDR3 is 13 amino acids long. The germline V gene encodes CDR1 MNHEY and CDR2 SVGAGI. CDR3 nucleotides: TGTGCCAGCAGTACCGACAGGTCGGGTGAGCAGTTCTTC. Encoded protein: CASSTDRSGEQFF.